The 5 T cell receptor beta chains reported below all come from one sample, sequenced in a study of vaccination effects on CD4 cells after COVID-19. Only in-frame clones appear in the TCRdb table, and some are missing; sequencing was by immunoSEQ multiplex PCR. The sample lists around 60,000 clones, approximately 73% occurring once. Their antigens are not known. Sequencing in the ViraFEST assay came after antigen-specific CD4+ T cells had been expanded with viral peptide pools, which were used to stimulate PBMC. Culturing for around ten days preceded CD4+ T cell isolation. Vaccine administered to participants consisted of two doses of either BNT162b2 or mRNA-1273. The sample in question was CD4+ T cells from PBMCs cultured with HCoV-229E spike peptides, obtained after COVID-19 vaccination. The receptors here all came from a human donor who received a COVID-19 vaccine.

The rearrangement uses TRBV7-2 and TRBJ1-1; D is ambiguous. CDR3 length: 13 residues. The germline V gene encodes CDR1 SGHTA and CDR2 FQGNSA. V lost 1 base, J lost 8 bases, and 11 bases lay in between. In DNA, the CDR3 is TGTGCCAGCAGCTTAGGAGGTAACGGGGAAGCTTTCTTT. Its protein product is CASSLGGNGEAFF.

This clone was found once. This sequence joins TRBV19 and TRBJ1-3; D unresolved. Trimming cost V 6 bases and J 0 bases, with 12 bases left between them. Germline assignment: CDR1 LNHDA and CDR2 SQIVND (reference sequence). The CDR3 runs to 15 residues. In nucleotides, the CDR3 is TGTGCCAGTAGCCCTTGGACGGCCTCTGGAAACACCATATATTTT. This translates into CASSPWTASGNTIYF. The complete variable domain, with remaining parts taken from reference TRBV19 and TRBJ1-3, reads DGGITQSPKYLFRKEGQNVTLSCEQNLNHDAMYWYRQDPGQGLRLIYYSQIVNDFQKGDIAEGYSVSREKKESFPLTVTSAQKNPTAFYLCASSPWTASGNTIYFGEGSWLTVV.

The chain uses TRBV29-1 and TRBJ2-1; D unclear. Trimming cost V 7 bases and J 0 bases, with 19 bases left between them. Germline assignment: CDR1 SQVTM and CDR2 ANQGSEA. CDR3 length: 16 amino acids. The CDR3 is CSGARYSASSYNEQFF. The CDR3 nucleotides read TGCAGCGGCGCCCGTTATTCCGCAAGCTCCTACAATGAGCAGTTCTTC.

The chain links TRBV19 to TRBJ1-1; TRBD1 aligns across 10 bases. The CDR3 spans 16 residues. The ends lost 3 bases at V and 1 base at J; junction bases unmatched: 5. The germline gives CDR1 LNHDA, CDR2 SQIVND (reference sequence). The DNA for the CDR3 is TGTGCCAGTAGTATTGTACGGGACAGGGGGAACACTGAAGCTTTCTTT. This gives the protein CASSIVRDRGNTEAFF.

The table lists this clone with a few counts. The chain links TRBV5-1 to TRBJ2-2, with TRBD2 as a possible D gene (6 bases). CDR3 length: 17 amino acids. Trimming cost V 4 bases and J 4 bases, with 20 bases left between them. Germline CDR1 SGHRS, CDR2 YFSETQ. The CDR3, as DNA: TGCGCCAGCAGCCCCTCGGGACTCCCTTTTGCCACCGGGGAGCTGTTTTTT. This translates into CASSPSGLPFATGELFF.